The clone carrying this TCR beta chain was seen just once. The antigen remains undetermined. This specimen belongs to a study of T cell responses to AZD1222 COVID-19 vaccine. This CDR3 region has 17 residues. Germline values: CDR1 SGHNT, CDR2 YYREEE (reference sequence). The ends lost 10 bases at V and 7 bases at J; junction bases unmatched: 24. Study-wide results and caveats: Clonal diversity was possibly underestimated; the donors were predominantly white British and more often female. Within unmutated variant regions lay the reported targets of nearly half of spike-specific TCRs. Increased Spike-specific TCR breadth and depth were observed after two AZD1222 doses.

Produced via immunoSEQ multiplex PCR; TCRdb's table is partial and in-frame only. The sample records roughly 130,000 clones, about 90% being singletons. The material sequenced was peripheral blood, taken on day 0 of MenACWY control vaccination. This TCR derives from an adult in good health. The rearrangement uses TRBV5-4 and TRBJ2-3, with 7 bases fitting TRBD2. The CDR3 coding sequence is TGTGCCCCGCGACCCCACATAGTTGGAGCGGGGCACAATACGCAGTATTTT. Translation gives CAPRPHIVGAGHNTQYF.